This TCR beta chain was retrieved from a study of T cell responses to AZD1222 COVID-19 vaccine. Study-level background: Second-dose schedules of about 4 or about 12 weeks were combined. Findings and limits, study-wide: At study baseline, merely five or six AZD1222 recipients were seropositive. Repertoire sampling occurred only after the peak T cell response.

Data came from immunoSEQ multiplex PCR; TCRdb stores just in-frame clones and leaves some out. The table includes some 120,000 clones, 80% to 90% detected once. The CDR3 is made up of 11 amino acids. In germline, CDR1 is LNHDA, CDR2 SQIVND (reference sequence). Between the trimmed V and J ends, which lost 11 bases and 2 bases, there was a span of 7 bases. On this clone: Its antigen is not identified.

V usage is TRBV19 and J usage is TRBJ2-1; D possibly matches TRBD1 or TRBD2 (5 bases each). The receptor comes from an adult in good health. Source: peripheral blood, taken on day 0 of AZD1222 vaccination. The CDR3 DNA follows: TGTGCCGGGGGAGCCTACAATGAGCAGTTCTTC. This codes for CAGGAYNEQFF.